Sequencing of this TCR beta chain was carried out in a study of Graves' ophthalmopathy and Graves' hyperthyroidism. CDR3 length: 15 amino acids. Between the trimmed V and J ends, which lost 5 bases and 1 base, there was a span of 15 bases. At least ten counts were recorded for this clonotype. RNA transcripts provided the template for amplifying TCR beta CDR3 regions. Scientists carried out first-round RT-PCR using HTBI primers and then a second-round multiplex PCR. MiXCR was run by TCRdb on the multiplex PCR reads, yielding one entry per CDR3 protein. Among 560,000 or so distinct CDR3 sequences listed, less than 45% were seen once.

The TCR comes from an adult man with Graves' hyperthyroidism. J is TRBJ2-7 and V is TRBV12-3 or TRBV12-4; unclear D gene. The sample consisted of peripheral blood or thyroid tissue (not recorded which). CDR3 DNA: TGTGCCAGCAGTCTGTCCAATGCTCGTTCCTACGAGCAGTACTTC. This sequence encodes CASSLSNARSYEQYF.